A selection of T cell receptor beta chains follows, all from one sample in a study of T cells in Graves' hyperthyroidism and ophthalmopathy. From the multiplex PCR reads, TCRdb called clonotypes with MiXCR, one entry per CDR3 protein. This sample has 700,000 or so distinct CDR3 sequences, with about 14% found just once. The sample taken for sequencing was blood. The source is a woman aged 45-65 years with Graves' ophthalmopathy. Each CDR3 is given with its conserved first and last residue. D genes are given only for firm matches. Some rows have no size entry. The others give once, few or many, or a class for an expanded clone.

DNA	CDR3	V	J	length	size	D
TGCGCCAGCAGCTTGGGCGGGTTCCTTACAGATACGCAGTATTTT	CASSLGGFLTDTQYF	TRBV5-1	TRBJ2-3	15	many	.
TGCAGTGCTAGAAAAGGGGGGCGGAACACTGAAGCTTTCTTT	CSARKGGRNTEAFF	TRBV20-1	TRBJ1-1	14	many	.
TGTGCCAGCTCACCGCAGGGATTGGCCGGGGAGCTGTTTTTT	CASSPQGLAGELFF	TRBV18	TRBJ2-2	14	few	.
TGTGCCAGCACTGACCACGGAGAGGCTGAAGCTTTCTTT	CASTDHGEAEAFF	TRBV6-1	TRBJ1-1	13	many	.
TGTGCCAGCAGCGTAGCTGGTACTAGCTATACCTACGAGCAGTACTTC	CASSVAGTSYTYEQYF	TRBV9	TRBJ2-7	16	many	.
TGTGCCAGCAGTTTGTCTAGCGCTTCAGATACGCAGTATTTT	CASSLSSASDTQYF	TRBV12-3/TRBV12-4	TRBJ2-3	14	many	.
TGTGCCAGCAGCTTGGATGGGAGTAGCTCCTACAATGAGCAGTTCTTC	CASSLDGSSSYNEQFF	TRBV5-4	TRBJ2-1	16	.	.
TGTGCCAGCAGCATAACTAGCGGGGGATTCTACGAGCAGTACTTC	CASSITSGGFYEQYF	TRBV7-3	TRBJ2-7	15	many	TRBD2
TGTGCCAGCAGTGAAACAGAACTGAATCAGCCCCAGCATTTT	CASSETELNQPQHF	TRBV6-1	TRBJ1-5	14	many	.
TGTGCCAGCAGCTCCATTCGACAGACCAAGTACGAGCAGTACTTC	CASSSIRQTKYEQYF	TRBV5-5	TRBJ2-7	15	.	.
TGTGCCAGCAGCCAATATGACCTCTACACAGATACGCAGTATTTT	CASSQYDLYTDTQYF	TRBV14	TRBJ2-3	15	many	.
TGTGCCAGCAGCTTAGCTCCAGGGACCTACAATGAGCAGTTCTTC	CASSLAPGTYNEQFF	TRBV11-2	TRBJ2-1	15	.	.
TGTGCCAGCAGCGTAGCGGGGATCACCGGGGAGCTGTTTTTT	CASSVAGITGELFF	TRBV9	TRBJ2-2	14	few	.
TGTGCCAGCACCAAGGGGGACAGGGATAACAATGAGCAGTTCTTC	CASTKGDRDNNEQFF	TRBV28	TRBJ2-1	15	many	TRBD1
TGTGCCACCAGTTTAACAGGGGTCAATGAGCAGTTCTTC	CATSLTGVNEQFF	TRBV27	TRBJ2-1	13	.	TRBD1
TGTGCCAGCTCAGAGTGGGCAGCACAAACGGCCAAAAACATTCAGTACTTC	CASSEWAAQTAKNIQYF	TRBV18	TRBJ2-4	17	many	.
TGTGCCAGCAAACCCGACAGGGCGCCCTCCTACAATGAGCAGTTCTTC	CASKPDRAPSYNEQFF	TRBV6-1	TRBJ2-1	16	.	TRBD1
TGTGCCAGCAGCTTAAAGGCGCACGAGGAGCAGTACTTC	CASSLKAHEEQYF	TRBV11-2	TRBJ2-7	13	.	.
TGTGCCAGTAGTAGGGGCACCCCAATCTACGAGCAGTACTTC	CASSRGTPIYEQYF	TRBV19	TRBJ2-7	14	.	.
TGCAGTGCTAGAGAACGACCGTTGGCGGGAGACAGCATGAATCAGCCCCAGCATTTT	CSARERPLAGDSMNQPQHF	TRBV20-1	TRBJ1-5	19	.	.
TGTGCCAGCAGCTTAGGACCCCCAGGAACAGATACGCAGTATTTT	CASSLGPPGTDTQYF	TRBV11-3	TRBJ2-3	15	.	.
TGTGCCAGCAGTATGGCGGGACAGGGGTTCTATGGCTACACCTTC	CASSMAGQGFYGYTF	TRBV12-3/TRBV12-4	TRBJ1-2	15	many	TRBD1
TGTGCCAGCAGCCAAGAACATACTAAGACTGAAGCTTTCTTT	CASSQEHTKTEAFF	TRBV4-2	TRBJ1-1	14	few	.
TGTGCCAGCAGTTTACCCCTCGATTTCATCAGGATCACCACAGATACGCAGTATTTT	CASSLPLDFIRITTDTQYF	TRBV28	TRBJ2-3	19	many	.
TGTGCCAGCAGCTACGTGGACTATTGGGCCAATCAGCAGTTCTTC	CASSYVDYWANQQFF	TRBV5-5	TRBJ2-1	15	few	.
TGTGCCAGCAGCTTGGAGTTCCGCTATGGCTACACCTTC	CASSLEFRYGYTF	TRBV5-6	TRBJ1-2	13	.	.
TGTGCCAGCAGTGAAGCGGTGGGAGCCTACGAGCAGTACTTC	CASSEAVGAYEQYF	TRBV6-1	TRBJ2-7	14	many	.
TGTGCCAGCACCCGGACTAGCGGGAGGGCCAATACGCAGTATTTT	CASTRTSGRANTQYF	TRBV2	TRBJ2-3	15	.	TRBD2
TGTGCCAGCTCACCATCTCCGACAGGAGACTATGGCTACACCTTC	CASSPSPTGDYGYTF	TRBV18	TRBJ1-2	15	many	.
TGTGCCATCAGTGAGTCGACAGGGAAGTTGTGGTACGAGCAGTACTTC	CAISESTGKLWYEQYF	TRBV10-3	TRBJ2-7	16	many	TRBD1
TGCAGTGCTAGGGGAGCGGCCCCCTACGAGCAGTACTTC	CSARGAAPYEQYF	TRBV20-1	TRBJ2-7	13	.	.
TGTGCCAGCAGCTTAGTCCAGGGGGAGCAGTACTTC	CASSLVQGEQYF	TRBV7-3	TRBJ2-7	12	few	.
TGCAGTGCTAGAGCCCCGCGTAGGGGCTACAATGAGCAGTTCTTC	CSARAPRRGYNEQFF	TRBV20-1	TRBJ2-1	15	.	.
TGTGCCTGGAGTGGGGACAGGTTTTCGAACACTGAAGCTTTCTTT	CAWSGDRFSNTEAFF	TRBV30	TRBJ1-1	15	many	TRBD1
TGTGCCACCAAAGGGACCAGCCTTAGATTTTACAATGAGCAGTTCTTC	CATKGTSLRFYNEQFF	TRBV24-1	TRBJ2-1	16	few	.
TGTGCCAGCAGCTTAGTTTTGGGAACAGGGGCCTACGAGCAGTACTTC	CASSLVLGTGAYEQYF	TRBV7-8	TRBJ2-7	16	many	TRBD1
TGTGCCAGCAGCGAAAGACAGGCTCTCGAGGAGCAGTACTTC	CASSERQALEEQYF	TRBV7-2	TRBJ2-7	14	many	.
TGTGCCAGCAGTGTCAGACTAGCGGAGACCTACGAGCAGTACTTC	CASSVRLAETYEQYF	TRBV2	TRBJ2-7	15	many	TRBD2
TGTGCCAGCAGCGTAGCTCAAGCGGGAGGGCCCACAGATACGCAGTATTTT	CASSVAQAGGPTDTQYF	TRBV9	TRBJ2-3	17	few	TRBD2
TGTGCCAGCAGTACTATCATGACTAGCGGGAGAACAGATACGCAGTATTTT	CASSTIMTSGRTDTQYF	TRBV28	TRBJ2-3	17	many	TRBD2
TGCAGTGCTAGAGTAATAGCAGGGGACGCGGGTCAGCCCCAGCATTTT	CSARVIAGDAGQPQHF	TRBV20-1	TRBJ1-5	16	few	.
TGTGCCAGCAGTTACGGGCGGGTGGATGAGCAGTTCTTC	CASSYGRVDEQFF	TRBV6-2/TRBV6-3	TRBJ2-1	13	few	.
TGTGCCAGCAGTTACCGAGCTAGCGGGGCAAACACCGGGGAGCTGTTTTTT	CASSYRASGANTGELFF	TRBV6-2/TRBV6-3	TRBJ2-2	17	many	TRBD2
TGTGCCAGCAGTTTGAGAATTGGGGCTAGCGGGGAGCTGTTTTTT	CASSLRIGASGELFF	TRBV12-3/TRBV12-4	TRBJ2-2	15	many	.
TGCGCCAGCAGCGGCCGGGGACAGGGGACGATCACTGAAGCTTTCTTT	CASSGRGQGTITEAFF	TRBV5-1	TRBJ1-1	16	many	TRBD1
TGTGCCAGCAGCACCCAGGGGGCGGTTGCCTATGGCTACACCTTC	CASSTQGAVAYGYTF	TRBV7-2	TRBJ1-2	15	many	TRBD1
TGTGCCAGCAGCTTAAAATCCCCCGCGAGGGAGTCCTACGAGCAGTACTTC	CASSLKSPARESYEQYF	TRBV7-9	TRBJ2-7	17	many	.
TGTGCCAGCAGTGAACTAGCGGGGACCGGGGAGCTGTTTTTT	CASSELAGTGELFF	TRBV25-1	TRBJ2-2	14	.	TRBD2